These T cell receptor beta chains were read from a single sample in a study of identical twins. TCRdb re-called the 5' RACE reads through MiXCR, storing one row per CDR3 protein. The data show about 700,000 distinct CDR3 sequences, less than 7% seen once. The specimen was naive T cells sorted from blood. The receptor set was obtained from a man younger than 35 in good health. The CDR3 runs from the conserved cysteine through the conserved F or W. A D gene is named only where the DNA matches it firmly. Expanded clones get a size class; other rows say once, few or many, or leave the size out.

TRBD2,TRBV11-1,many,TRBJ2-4,CASSLAGRTSGLAKNIQYF,TGTGCCAGCAGCTTAGCGGGCAGGACTAGCGGGTTAGCCAAAAACATTCAGTACTTC
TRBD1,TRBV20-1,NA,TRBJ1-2,CSARARTGWGGYTF,TGCAGTGCTAGAGCTAGGACAGGGTGGGGCGGCTACACCTTC
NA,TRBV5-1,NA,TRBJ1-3,CASSSWTANSGNTIYF,TGCGCCAGCAGCAGCTGGACAGCAAACTCTGGAAACACCATATATTTT
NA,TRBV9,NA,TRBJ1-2,CASSVGGRSHGYTF,TGTGCCAGCAGCGTAGGTGGCAGGAGTCATGGCTACACCTTC
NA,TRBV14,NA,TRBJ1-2,CASSQDRTGPYGYTF,TGTGCCAGCAGCCAAGATCGAACCGGACCCTATGGCTACACCTTC
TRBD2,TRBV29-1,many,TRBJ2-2,CSVYAGEGTGELFF,TGCAGCGTTTATGCGGGAGAGGGCACCGGGGAGCTGTTTTTT
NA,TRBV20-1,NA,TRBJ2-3,CSATPRDPSLYF,TGCAGTGCCACCCCCCGGGATCCATCCCTGTATTTT
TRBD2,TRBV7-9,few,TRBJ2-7,CASSLAAGGSGGQYF,TGTGCCAGCAGCTTAGCCGCCGGGGGGTCCGGGGGGCAGTACTTC
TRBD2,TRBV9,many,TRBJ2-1,CASSGSSGSLGEQFF,TGTGCCAGCAGCGGTTCGAGCGGGAGCTTGGGTGAGCAGTTCTTC
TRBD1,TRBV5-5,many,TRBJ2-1,CASSMNRGPYNEQFF,TGTGCCAGCAGCATGAACAGGGGCCCCTACAATGAGCAGTTCTTC
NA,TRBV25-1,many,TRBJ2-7,CASRQGLCHSYEQYF,TGTGCCAGCAGACAGGGATTATGCCACTCCTACGAGCAGTACTTC
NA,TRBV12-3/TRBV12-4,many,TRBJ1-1,CASSLTQLNTEAFF,TGTGCCAGCAGTTTAACACAGCTGAACACTGAAGCTTTCTTT
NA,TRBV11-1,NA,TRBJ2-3,CASSLARIEYGTASTDTQYF,TGTGCCAGCAGCTTAGCGAGGATCGAGTACGGGACCGCTAGCACAGATACGCAGTATTTT
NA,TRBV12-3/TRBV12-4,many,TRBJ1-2,CASSLGQTGYYGYTF,TGTGCCAGCAGTCTCGGACAGACGGGATACTATGGCTACACCTTC
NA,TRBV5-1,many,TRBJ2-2,CASSLVSAPASGELFF,TGCGCCAGCAGCTTGGTGTCGGCCCCCGCGTCCGGGGAGCTGTTTTTT
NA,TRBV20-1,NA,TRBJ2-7,CSAPDRPYEQYF,TGCAGTGCGCCCGACAGGCCCTACGAGCAGTACTTC
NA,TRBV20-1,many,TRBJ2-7,CSARDIGDPHLEQYF,TGCAGTGCTAGAGATATCGGGGACCCCCATCTCGAGCAGTACTTC
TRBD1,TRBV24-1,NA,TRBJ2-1,CATSDQTGGPYNEQFF,TGTGCCACCAGTGACCAGACAGGGGGTCCCTACAATGAGCAGTTCTTC
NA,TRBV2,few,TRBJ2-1,CASSEAGGRHNEQFF,TGTGCCAGCAGTGAAGCGGGGGGACGTCACAATGAGCAGTTCTTC
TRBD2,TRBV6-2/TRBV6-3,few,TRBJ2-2,CASTQRGTSGRPLITGELFF,TGTGCCAGCACCCAAAGGGGGACTAGCGGGAGGCCACTAATCACCGGGGAGCTGTTTTTT
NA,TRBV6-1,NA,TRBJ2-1,CASSKPSPDEQFF,TGTGCCAGCAGCAAACCCTCACCCGATGAGCAGTTCTTC
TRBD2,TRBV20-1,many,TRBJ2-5,CSASRLARGETQYF,TGCAGTGCTTCACGACTAGCCCGAGGAGAGACCCAGTACTTC
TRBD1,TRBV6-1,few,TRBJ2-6,CASRGQTTPGANVLTF,TGTGCCAGCAGGGGACAGACAACTCCTGGGGCCAACGTCCTGACTTTC
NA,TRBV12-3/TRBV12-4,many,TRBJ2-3,CASSSRAPDTQYF,TGTGCCAGCAGTTCCAGGGCCCCAGATACGCAGTATTTT
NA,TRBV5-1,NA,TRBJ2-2,CASSGRVVSGTGELFF,TGCGCCAGCAGCGGCCGGGTGGTGTCGGGCACCGGGGAGCTGTTTTTT
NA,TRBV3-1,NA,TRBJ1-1,CASSRTVTMNTEAFF,TGTGCCAGCAGCCGGACAGTAACGATGAACACTGAAGCTTTCTTT
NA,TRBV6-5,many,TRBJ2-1,CASRPMEGLKFF,TGTGCCAGCAGACCGATGGAGGGGTTGAAGTTCTTC
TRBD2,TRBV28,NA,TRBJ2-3,CASSFPIGLAGVTDTQYF,TGTGCCAGCAGTTTCCCGATCGGGTTAGCGGGAGTCACAGATACGCAGTATTTT
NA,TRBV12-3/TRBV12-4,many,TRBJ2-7,CASNSGTDDEQYF,TGTGCCAGCAACTCCGGGACGGATGACGAGCAGTACTTC
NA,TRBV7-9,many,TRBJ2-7,CASSLFGEAYEQYF,TGTGCCAGCAGCTTATTCGGGGAAGCCTACGAGCAGTACTTC
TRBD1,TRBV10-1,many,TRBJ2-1,CASSENGQGTYNEQFF,TGCGCCAGCAGTGAAAACGGACAGGGGACCTACAATGAGCAGTTCTTC
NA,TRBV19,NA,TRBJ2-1,CATKDIYNEQFF,TGTGCCACCAAAGATATTTACAATGAGCAGTTCTTC
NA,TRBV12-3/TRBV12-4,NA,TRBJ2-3,CASSLGEQGRRFTDTQYF,TGTGCCAGCAGTTTGGGGGAACAGGGGAGGAGGTTCACAGATACGCAGTATTTT
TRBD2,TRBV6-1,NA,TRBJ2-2,CASSQLAGGPNLPGELFF,TGTGCCAGCAGTCAACTAGCGGGAGGCCCTAATCTTCCCGGGGAGCTGTTTTTT
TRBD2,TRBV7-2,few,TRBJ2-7,CASSSLAGESEQYF,TGTGCCAGCAGCTCCCTAGCGGGAGAATCCGAGCAGTACTTC
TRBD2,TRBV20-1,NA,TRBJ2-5,CSARAPGTSKETQYF,TGCAGTGCTAGAGCACCCGGGACTAGTAAGGAGACCCAGTACTTC
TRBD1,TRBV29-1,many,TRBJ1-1,CSAGTGRAEAFF,TGCAGCGCTGGGACAGGGAGGGCCGAAGCTTTCTTT
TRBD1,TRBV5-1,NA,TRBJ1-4,CASSLYSEIGTAEEKLFF,TGCGCCAGCAGCTTGTATTCAGAAATTGGGACAGCGGAAGAAAAACTGTTTTTT
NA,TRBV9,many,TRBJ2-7,CASSVVAGPNYEQYF,TGTGCCAGCAGCGTAGTTGCGGGACCGAATTACGAGCAGTACTTC
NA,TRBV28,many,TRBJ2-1,CASSPLLSSTGWDNEQFF,TGTGCCAGCAGTCCCCTCCTTTCTAGTACGGGGTGGGACAATGAGCAGTTCTTC
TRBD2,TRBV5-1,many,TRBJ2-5,CASSPLRPGLAGEETQYF,TGCGCCAGCAGCCCACTTCGTCCGGGACTAGCGGGAGAAGAGACCCAGTACTTC
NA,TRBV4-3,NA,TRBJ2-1,CASSPEMVSYNEQFF,TGCGCCAGCAGCCCCGAAATGGTCTCCTACAATGAGCAGTTCTTC
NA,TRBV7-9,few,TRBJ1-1,CASSLFATEAFF,TGTGCCAGCAGCTTATTCGCCACTGAAGCTTTCTTT
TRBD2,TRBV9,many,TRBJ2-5,CASSGIAGATLETQYF,TGTGCCAGCAGCGGGATAGCGGGAGCCACATTGGAGACCCAGTACTTC